This TCR beta chain was found in a study of blood T cell repertoires in COVID-19. Measured with immunoSEQ multiplex PCR; TCRdb has only the in-frame clones, and not every one. The data show about 240,000 clones, about 86% seen once. The CDR3 spans 15 residues. The junction had 10 bases not matched to a gene; V was cut back by 9 bases and J by 4 bases. Germline-derived CDR1 and CDR2 are LNHDA and SQIVND (reference sequence). This sequence was found in a woman aged 40 to 50 with acute COVID-19. The sequenced sample was PBMCs or T cells enriched from blood (not recorded which). The rearrangement joins TRBV19 to TRBJ2-1, with 9 bases matching TRBD1. This chain's CDR3 is CASIPTGGRYNEQFF. The CDR3 nucleotides read TGTGCCAGCATTCCTACAGGGGGCAGGTACAATGAGCAGTTCTTC.